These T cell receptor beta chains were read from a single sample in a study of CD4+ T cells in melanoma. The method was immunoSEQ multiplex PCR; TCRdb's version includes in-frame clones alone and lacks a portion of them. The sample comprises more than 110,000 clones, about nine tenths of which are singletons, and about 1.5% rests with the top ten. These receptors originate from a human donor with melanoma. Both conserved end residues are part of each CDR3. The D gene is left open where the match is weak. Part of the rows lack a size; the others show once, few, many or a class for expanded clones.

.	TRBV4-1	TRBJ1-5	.	TGCGCCAGCAGCCCGAAGGCAGGGGTTTATCAGCCCCAGCATTTT	CASSPKAGVYQPQHF
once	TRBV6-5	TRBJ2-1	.	TGTGCCAGCAGTTATAGGCGGTCCTTGGGCAATGAGCAGTTCTTC	CASSYRRSLGNEQFF
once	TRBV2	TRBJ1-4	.	TGTGCCAGCGGGGGATTTAATGAAAAACTGTTTTTT	CASGGFNEKLFF
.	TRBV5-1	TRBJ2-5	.	TGCGCCAGTAAAACCGACACGGGGAAAGAGACCCAGTACTTC	CASKTDTGKETQYF
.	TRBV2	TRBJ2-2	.	TGTGCCAGCAGTGGTTTAACAGGAGTCTCGGACACCGGGGAGCTGTTTTTT	CASSGLTGVSDTGELFF
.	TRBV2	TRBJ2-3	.	TGTGCCAGCAGCCGGCGGTCTGAAACTCCATCGCAGTATTTT	CASSRRSETPSQYF
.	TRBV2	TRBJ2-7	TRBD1	TGTGCCAGCAGAGGCGGGGACAGGGTACGCGAGCAGTACTTC	CASRGGDRVREQYF
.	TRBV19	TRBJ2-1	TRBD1	TGTGCCAGTAGTATAGGTAGTCCGGGGACAGGGCCCTTCAATGAGCAGTTCTTC	CASSIGSPGTGPFNEQFF
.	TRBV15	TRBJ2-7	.	TGTGCCACCAGCAGAGATACCAGGGAGCAGTACTTC	CATSRDTREQYF
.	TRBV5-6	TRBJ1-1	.	TGTGCCAGCAGCTTATTGGCAGGACTAAACACTGAAGCTTTCTTT	CASSLLAGLNTEAFF
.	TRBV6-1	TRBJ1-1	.	TGTGCCAGCAGTGAATACCCGGGAACGGGTGAAGCTTTCTTT	CASSEYPGTGEAFF
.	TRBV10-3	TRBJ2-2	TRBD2	TGTGCCATCAGTGGCGCCGGGACTAGCAACACCGGGGAGCTGTTTTTT	CAISGAGTSNTGELFF
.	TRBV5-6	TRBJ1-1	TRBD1	TGTGCCAGCAGCTACAGGGACAGATTGAACACTGAAGCTTTCTTT	CASSYRDRLNTEAFF
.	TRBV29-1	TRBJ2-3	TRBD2	TGCAGCGTTGTGGGGGGGGGAGCCACAGATACGCAGTATTTT	CSVVGGGATDTQYF
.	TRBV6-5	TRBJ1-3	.	TGTGCCAGCAGTTTATCAGCTTTTAATGGAAACACCATATATTTT	CASSLSAFNGNTIYF
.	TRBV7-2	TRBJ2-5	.	TGTGCCAGCAGCTTAGGAAGCGCGACCCAGTACTTC	CASSLGSATQYF
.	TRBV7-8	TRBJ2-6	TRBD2	TGTGCCAGCAGCATCGGACTAGCGGGGTATGGGGCCAACGTCCTGACTTTC	CASSIGLAGYGANVLTF
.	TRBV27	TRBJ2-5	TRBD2	TGTGCCAGCAGTTTATCTGGGACTAGCGGGGGCCCTACTGGGACCCAGTACTTC	CASSLSGTSGGPTGTQYF
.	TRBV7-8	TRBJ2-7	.	TGTGCCAGCAGCTTACGAACTACAGCCCAATACGAGCAGTACTTC	CASSLRTTAQYEQYF
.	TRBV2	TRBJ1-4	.	TGTGCCAGCAGTGTACAGGGCTTCGGTGAAAAACTGTTTTTT	CASSVQGFGEKLFF
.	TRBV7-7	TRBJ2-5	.	TGTGCTAGCAGCTTAGCGGGCAGGGGCGAGACCCAGTACTTC	CASSLAGRGETQYF
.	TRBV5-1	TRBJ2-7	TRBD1	TGCGCCAGCAGCTTGGTTGAACTCCCCGGGACAGGGAACTACGAGCAGTACTTC	CASSLVELPGTGNYEQYF
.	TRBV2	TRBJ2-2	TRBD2	TGTGCCAGCAGTGTCGAACTAGCGGGGGGCGGGGAGCTGTTTTTT	CASSVELAGGGELFF
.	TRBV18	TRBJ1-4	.	TGTGCCAGTCAACAGGACGCCTTAGTACATGAAAAACTGTTTTTT	CASQQDALVHEKLFF
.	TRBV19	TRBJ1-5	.	TGTGCCAGCTTACAGGAGAGCGGCCACAATCAGCCCCAGCATTTT	CASLQESGHNQPQHF
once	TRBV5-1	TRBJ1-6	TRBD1	TGCGCCAGCAGCGACCTGACAGGGGTGGAGCCCCTCCACTTT	CASSDLTGVEPLHF
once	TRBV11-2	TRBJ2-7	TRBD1	TGTGCCAGCAGCTTACTGCGGACAGGGGCCTACGAGCAGTACTTC	CASSLLRTGAYEQYF
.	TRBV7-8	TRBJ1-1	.	TGTGCCAGCAGCCCTAGGTTGAGCTCGAACACTGAAGCTTTCTTT	CASSPRLSSNTEAFF
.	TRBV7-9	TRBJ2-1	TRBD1	TGTGCCAGCAACTCGGACAGGGGTTGGAATGAGCAGTTCTTC	CASNSDRGWNEQFF
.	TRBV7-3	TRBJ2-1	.	TGTGCCAGCAGTGCGCCGGGGGACAATGAGCAGTTCTTC	CASSAPGDNEQFF
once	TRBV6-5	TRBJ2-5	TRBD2	TGTGCCAGCAGTTACAGCGGGGGGGCCCAGACCCAGTACTTC	CASSYSGGAQTQYF
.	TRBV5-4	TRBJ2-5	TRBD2	TGTGCCAGCAGCCCGGGGGGGGGCCAAGAGACCCAGTACTTC	CASSPGGGQETQYF
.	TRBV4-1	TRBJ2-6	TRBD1	TGCGCCAGCAGCCTGTCCGGGACAGGGAACCCCTCTGGGGCCAACGTCCTGACTTTC	CASSLSGTGNPSGANVLTF
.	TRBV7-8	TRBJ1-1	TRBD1	TGTGCCAGCAGCGCCGGTAGACAGGGAGATGTACTCGGTAACACTGAAGCTTTCTTT	CASSAGRQGDVLGNTEAFF
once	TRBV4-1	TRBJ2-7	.	TGCGCCAGCAGCCAACGGGGGACAGCCTCCTACGAGCAGTACTTC	CASSQRGTASYEQYF
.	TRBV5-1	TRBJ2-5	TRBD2	TGCGCCAGCAGCCCGGGACTAGCGGGGGGCCCGCAAGAGACCCAGTACTTC	CASSPGLAGGPQETQYF
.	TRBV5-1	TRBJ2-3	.	TGCGCCAGCAGCAAGGACGGAATGAGCACAGATACGCAGTATTTT	CASSKDGMSTDTQYF
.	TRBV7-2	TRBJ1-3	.	TGTGCCAGCAGCTTCCGGGGCCCTGGAAACACCATATATTTT	CASSFRGPGNTIYF
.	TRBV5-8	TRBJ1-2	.	TGTGCCAGCAGCCCCCCCAGGGACTTCTATGGCTACACCTTC	CASSPPRDFYGYTF
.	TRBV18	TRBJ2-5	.	TGTGCCAGCCAAACCGGCGGACGGCAAGAGACCCAGTACTTC	CASQTGGRQETQYF
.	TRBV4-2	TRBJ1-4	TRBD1	TGTGCCAGCAGCCAACTAAGACAGGGGGTCAGCGTGGGGGCTAATGAAAAACTGTTTTTT	CASSQLRQGVSVGANEKLFF
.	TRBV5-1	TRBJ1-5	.	TGCGCCAGCAGCTTGGACCACAGGGAGATCCAGCCCCAGCATTTT	CASSLDHREIQPQHF
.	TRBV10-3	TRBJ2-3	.	TGTGCCACCCGGCGACGGGGAGACACAGATACGCAGTATTTT	CATRRRGDTDTQYF
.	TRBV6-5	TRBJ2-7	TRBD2	TGTGCCAGCAGCCCCCCGGGGGGGGGTTACGAGCAGTACTTC	CASSPPGGGYEQYF
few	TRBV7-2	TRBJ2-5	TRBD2	TGTGCCAGCAGCTTAGATCCACTAGCGGGGGTGTTGGCCCAGTACTTC	CASSLDPLAGVLAQYF
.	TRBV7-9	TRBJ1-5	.	TGTGCCAGCAGTCTCGTGGGGGGGCCCCAGCATTTT	CASSLVGGPQHF
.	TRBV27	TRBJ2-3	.	TGTGCCAGCAACACACAGGGAGATACGCAGTATTTT	CASNTQGDTQYF
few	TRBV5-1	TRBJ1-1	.	TGCGCCAGCAGCAACCGGAACACTGAAGCTTTCTTT	CASSNRNTEAFF
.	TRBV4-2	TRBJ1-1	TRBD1	TGTGCCAGCAGCCAAGTACAGGGGATGGACACTGAAGCTTTCTTT	CASSQVQGMDTEAFF
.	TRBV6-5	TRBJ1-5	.	TGTGCCAGCAGACTCGACAGGTATAGCAATCAGCCCCAGCATTTT	CASRLDRYSNQPQHF
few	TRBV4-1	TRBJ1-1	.	TGCGCCAGCAGCCAAGACCCCCACACTGAAGCTTTCTTT	CASSQDPHTEAFF
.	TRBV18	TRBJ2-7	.	TGTGCCAGCTCACTTCCCAGGGGATACGAGCAGTACTTC	CASSLPRGYEQYF
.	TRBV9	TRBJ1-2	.	TGTGCCAGCAGCGTAGGGGTAAAGGACTATGGCTACACCTTC	CASSVGVKDYGYTF
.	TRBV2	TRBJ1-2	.	TGTGCCAGCAGTGAAAGGGGCGCGTCTGGCTACACCTTC	CASSERGASGYTF
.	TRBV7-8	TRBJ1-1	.	TGTGCCAGCAGCTCCCGGCGGGGGGGGCCAAACACTGAAGCTTTCTTT	CASSSRRGGPNTEAFF
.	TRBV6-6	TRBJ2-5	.	TGTGCCAGCAGTTATGGAATACAAGAGACCCAGTACTTC	CASSYGIQETQYF
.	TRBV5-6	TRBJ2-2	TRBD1	TGTGCCAGCAGTTTCCGGGACAGGGCCACCGGGGAGCTGTTTTTT	CASSFRDRATGELFF
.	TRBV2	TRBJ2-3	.	TGTGCCAGCAATAGTAACCCCACAGATACGCAGTATTTT	CASNSNPTDTQYF
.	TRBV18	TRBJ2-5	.	TGTGCCAGCTCACCAAGAGGAGGTCGGGAGACCCAGTACTTC	CASSPRGGRETQYF